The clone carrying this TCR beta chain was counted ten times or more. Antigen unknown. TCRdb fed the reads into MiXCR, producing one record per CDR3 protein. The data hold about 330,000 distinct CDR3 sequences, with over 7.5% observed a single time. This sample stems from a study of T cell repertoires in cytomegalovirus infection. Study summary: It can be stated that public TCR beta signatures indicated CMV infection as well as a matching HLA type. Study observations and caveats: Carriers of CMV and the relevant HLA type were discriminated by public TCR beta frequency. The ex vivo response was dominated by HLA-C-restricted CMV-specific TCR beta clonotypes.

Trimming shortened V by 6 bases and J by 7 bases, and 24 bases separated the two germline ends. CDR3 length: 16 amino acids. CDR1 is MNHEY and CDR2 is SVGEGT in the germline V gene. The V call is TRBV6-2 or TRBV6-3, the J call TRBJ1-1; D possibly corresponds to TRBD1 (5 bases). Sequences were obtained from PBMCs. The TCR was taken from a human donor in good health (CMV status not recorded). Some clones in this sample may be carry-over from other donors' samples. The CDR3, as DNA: TGTGCCAGCAGCTACCGACAGTCATACCAACCTTTTGAAGCTTTCTTT. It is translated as CASSYRQSYQPFEAFF.